Below are 6 T cell receptor beta chains sequenced from a single sample in a study of T cell responses to AZD1222 COVID-19 vaccine. Clones were sequenced by immunoSEQ multiplex PCR, and TCRdb holds only the in-frame ones, with some missing. The repertoire holds tens of thousands of clones, with about nine tenths as singletons. The sequences come from peripheral blood, collected 28 days after the second AZD1222 dose. Receptors originate from an adult who received the AZD1222 COVID-19 vaccine.

The chain couples TRBV2 to TRBJ1-1; TRBD1 matches at 7 bases. Germline-derived CDR1 and CDR2 are SNHLY and FYNNEI. The CDR3 loop spans 14 amino acids. V lost 4 bases to trimming and J lost 5 bases; unmatched junction nucleotides: 7. The DNA of the CDR3 is TGTGCCAGCAGTGCCTTACCGACAGGGACTGAAGCTTTCTTT. Its protein is CASSALPTGTEAFF.

This chain connects TRBV10-2 to TRBJ1-2; 8 nucleotides agree with TRBD1. The V and J ends lost 6 bases and 8 bases, in that order; junction bases with no gene match: 8. This CDR3 spans 13 amino acids. CDR1 is WSHSY, CDR2 SAAADI, per germline. This CDR3 reads CASSLTGGKGYTF. The CDR3 region has the DNA TGCGCCAGCAGCCTTACAGGGGGAAAGGGCTACACCTTC.

The rearrangement joins TRBV5-6 to TRBJ1-1, with a weak D call TRBD1 (5 bases). CDR1 and CDR2 (germline): SGHDT, YYEEEE. The V end was cut by 4 bases, the J end by 0 bases, with 10 bases between. CDR3 size: 14 residues. The CDR3 bases are TGTGCCAGCAGCAGAACAGGTATGAACACTGAAGCTTTCTTT. The encoded protein is CASSRTGMNTEAFF. Based on the CDR3 plus reference TRBV5-6 and TRBJ1-1, the full variable domain is DAGVTQSPTHLIKTRGQQVTLRCSPKSGHDTVSWYQQALGQGPQFIFQYYEEEERQRGNFPDRFSGHQFPNYSSELNVNALLLGDSALYLCASSRTGMNTEAFFGQGTRLTVV.

The gene calls are TRBV29-1 and TRBJ1-1; 9 positions match TRBD1. V lost 8 bases to trimming and J lost 0 bases; unmatched junction nucleotides: 13. This CDR3 contains 16 residues. Germline V CDR1 and CDR2: SQVTM, ANQGSEA. CDR3: CSPITGGSKMNTEAFF. The DNA for the CDR3 is TGCAGCCCTATAACAGGGGGCTCCAAGATGAACACTGAAGCTTTCTTT.

The chain has TRBV9 and TRBJ1-2; 9 bases are a match to TRBD1. The V segment lost 0 bases and the J segment 7 bases; nucleotides outside the gene matches: 10. The CDR3 has 16 amino acids. The germline gives CDR1 SGDLS, CDR2 YYNGEE. This CDR3 reads CASSVDHRGRSRGYTF. CDR3 nucleotide sequence: TGTGCCAGCAGCGTAGACCACAGGGGGCGGTCGCGTGGCTACACCTTC.

The chain couples TRBV30 to TRBJ2-1, with D perhaps matching TRBD2 (7 bases). V lost 0 bases and J lost 12, with 18 bases in between. The CDR3 contains 14 residues. Germline V gene data show CDR1 as GTSNPN and CDR2 as SVGIG (reference sequence). The CDR3 here is CAWSVRLAEGGQFF. CDR3 bases: TGTGCCTGGAGTGTACGCCTAGCGGAGGGGGGGCAGTTCTTC.